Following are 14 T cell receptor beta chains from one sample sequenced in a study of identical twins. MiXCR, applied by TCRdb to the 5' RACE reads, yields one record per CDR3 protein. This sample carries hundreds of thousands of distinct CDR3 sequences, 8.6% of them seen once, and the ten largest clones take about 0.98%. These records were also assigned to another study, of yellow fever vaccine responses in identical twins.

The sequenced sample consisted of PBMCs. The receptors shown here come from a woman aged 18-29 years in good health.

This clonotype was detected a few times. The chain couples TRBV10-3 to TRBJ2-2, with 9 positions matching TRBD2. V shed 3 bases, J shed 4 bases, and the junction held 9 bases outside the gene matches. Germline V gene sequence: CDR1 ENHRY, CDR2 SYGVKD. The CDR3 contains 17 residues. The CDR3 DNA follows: TGTGCCATCAGTGACGATGGAGCGGGAGGAAGCACCGGGGAGCTGTTTTTT. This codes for CAISDDGAGGSTGELFF.

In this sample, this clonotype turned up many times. CDR3 residues: CASSHLTSGRSDEQYF. The CDR3 coding sequence is TGTGCCAGCAGCCACTTAACTAGCGGGAGATCAGACGAGCAGTACTTC. The chain links TRBV14 to TRBJ2-7; 11 bases agree with TRBD2. The V gene's germline CDR1 is SGHDN and CDR2 FVKESK. Unmatched junction bases numbered 9, after V lost 3 bases and J lost 5 bases. The CDR3 loop spans 16 amino acids. The variable domain in full, completed from reference TRBV14 and TRBJ2-7, reads EAGVTQFPSHSVIEKGQTVTLRCDPISGHDNLYWYRRVMGKEIKFLLHFVKESKQDESGMPNNRFLAERTGGTYSTLKVQPAELEDSGVYFCASSHLTSGRSDEQYFGPGTRLTVT.

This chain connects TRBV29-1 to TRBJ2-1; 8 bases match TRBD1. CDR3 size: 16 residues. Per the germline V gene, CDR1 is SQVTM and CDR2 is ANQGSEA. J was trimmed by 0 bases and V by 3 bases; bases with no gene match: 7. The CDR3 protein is CSVDQWGQDSYNEQFF. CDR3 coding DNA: TGCAGCGTTGACCAATGGGGACAGGACTCCTACAATGAGCAGTTCTTC.

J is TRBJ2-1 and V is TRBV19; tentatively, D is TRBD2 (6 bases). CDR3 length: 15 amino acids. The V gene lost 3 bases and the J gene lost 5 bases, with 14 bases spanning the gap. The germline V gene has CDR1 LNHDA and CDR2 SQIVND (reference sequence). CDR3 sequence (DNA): TGTGCCAGTAGTATGGGGCGGGGTGGGCACAATGAGCAGTTCTTC. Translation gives CASSMGRGGHNEQFF. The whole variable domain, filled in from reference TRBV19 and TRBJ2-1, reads DGGITQSPKYLFRKEGQNVTLSCEQNLNHDAMYWYRQDPGQGLRLIYYSQIVNDFQKGDIAEGYSVSREKKESFPLTVTSAQKNPTAFYLCASSMGRGGHNEQFFGPGTRLTVL.

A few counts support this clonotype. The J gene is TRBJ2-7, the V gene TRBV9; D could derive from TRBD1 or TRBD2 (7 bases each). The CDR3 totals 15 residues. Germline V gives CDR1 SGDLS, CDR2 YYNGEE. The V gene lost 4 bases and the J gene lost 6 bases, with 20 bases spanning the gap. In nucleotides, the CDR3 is TGTGCCAGCAGCACCCTCCAGGGGGGGGCCGGCGAGCAGTACTTC. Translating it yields CASSTLQGGAGEQYF.

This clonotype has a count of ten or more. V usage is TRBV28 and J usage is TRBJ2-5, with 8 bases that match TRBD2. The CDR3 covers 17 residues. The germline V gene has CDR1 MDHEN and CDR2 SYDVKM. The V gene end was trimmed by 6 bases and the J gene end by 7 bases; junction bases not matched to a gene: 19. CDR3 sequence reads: CASSPTLRQRGKVTQYF. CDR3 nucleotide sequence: TGTGCCAGCAGCCCGACCCTTCGTCAGCGGGGGAAAGTGACCCAGTACTTC.

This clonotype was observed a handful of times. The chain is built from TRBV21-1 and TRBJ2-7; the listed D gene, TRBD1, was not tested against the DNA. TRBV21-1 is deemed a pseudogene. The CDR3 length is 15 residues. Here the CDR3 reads CASSGRVERTYEQYF. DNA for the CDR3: TGTGCCAGCAGCGGCCGGGTCGAACGAACCTACGAGCAGTACTTC.

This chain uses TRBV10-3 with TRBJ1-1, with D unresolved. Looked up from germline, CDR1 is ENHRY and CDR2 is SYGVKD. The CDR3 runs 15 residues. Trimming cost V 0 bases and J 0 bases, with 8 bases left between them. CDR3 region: CAISESPGVNTEAFF. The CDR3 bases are TGTGCCATCAGTGAGTCCCCGGGCGTGAACACTGAAGCTTTCTTT.

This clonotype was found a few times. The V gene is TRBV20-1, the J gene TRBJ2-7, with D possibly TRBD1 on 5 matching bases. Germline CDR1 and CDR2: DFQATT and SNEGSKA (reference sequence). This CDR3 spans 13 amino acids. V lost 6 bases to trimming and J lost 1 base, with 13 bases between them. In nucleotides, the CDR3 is TGCAGTGCGGTTCCGGACATATCCTACGAGCAGTACTTC. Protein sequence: CSAVPDISYEQYF.

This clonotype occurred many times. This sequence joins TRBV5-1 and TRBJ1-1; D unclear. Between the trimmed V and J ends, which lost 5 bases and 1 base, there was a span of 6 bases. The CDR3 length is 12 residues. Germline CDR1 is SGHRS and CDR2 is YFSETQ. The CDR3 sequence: CASRNGNTEAFF. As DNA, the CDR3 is TGCGCCAGCAGAAACGGGAACACTGAAGCTTTCTTT.

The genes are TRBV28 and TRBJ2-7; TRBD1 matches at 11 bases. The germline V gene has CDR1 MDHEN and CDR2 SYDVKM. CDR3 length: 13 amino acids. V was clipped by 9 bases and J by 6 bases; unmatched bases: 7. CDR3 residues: CASSAGTGGEQYF. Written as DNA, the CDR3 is TGTGCCAGTTCTGCCGGGACAGGGGGCGAGCAGTACTTC.

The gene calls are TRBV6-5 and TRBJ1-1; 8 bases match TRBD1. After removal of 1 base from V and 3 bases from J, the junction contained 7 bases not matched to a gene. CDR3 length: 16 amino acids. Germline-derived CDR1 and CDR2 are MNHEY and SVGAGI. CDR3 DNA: TGTGCCAGCAGTTACTACGGACAGGGCTGGGACACTGAAGCTTTCTTT. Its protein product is CASSYYGQGWDTEAFF.

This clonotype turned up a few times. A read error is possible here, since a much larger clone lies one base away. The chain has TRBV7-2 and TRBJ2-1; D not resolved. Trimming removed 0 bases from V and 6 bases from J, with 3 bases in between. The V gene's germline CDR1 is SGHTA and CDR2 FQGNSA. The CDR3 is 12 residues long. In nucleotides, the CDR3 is TGTGCCAGCAGCTTAGCGATCAATGAGCAGTTCTTC. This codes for CASSLAINEQFF.

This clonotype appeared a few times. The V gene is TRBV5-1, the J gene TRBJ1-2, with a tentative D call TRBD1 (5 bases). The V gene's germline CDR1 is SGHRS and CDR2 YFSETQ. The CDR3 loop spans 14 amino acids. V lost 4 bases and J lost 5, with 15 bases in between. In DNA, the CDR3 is TGCGCCAGCAGCGCTTCCGGGACGGGGTATGGCTACACCTTC. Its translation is CASSASGTGYGYTF.